The 31 T cell receptor beta chains in this list originate from one sample, sequenced in a study of somatic mutations in cytotoxic T cells in rheumatoid arthritis. Assay used: immunoSEQ multiplex PCR; TCRdb lists only in-frame clones, some missing. Of roughly 20,000 clones detected, about 83% appear once; the ten largest clones hold around 11%. Sequencing used CD8+ T cells sorted from blood. The origin of the receptors is an adult with rheumatoid arthritis.

The rearrangement uses TRBV7-9 and TRBJ1-4, with 7 bases lining up with TRBD1. The V gene's germline CDR1 is SEHNR and CDR2 FQNEAQ (reference sequence). This CDR3 is built from 15 residues. V was clipped by 5 bases and J by 5 bases; unmatched bases: 8. CDR3 amino acids: CASSMLGTVNEKLFF. The CDR3 nucleotides are TGTGCCAGCAGCATGCTCGGGACAGTAAATGAAAAACTGTTTTTT.

The V and J genes are TRBV27 and TRBJ2-1; TRBD1 matches 11 bases. Germline loops: CDR1 MNHEY, CDR2 SMNVEV (reference sequence). V dropped 6 bases and J dropped 7; count of bases not matched to a gene: 11. The CDR3 runs 16 residues. The CDR3 DNA reads as TGTGCCAGCAGCCCCCTCCCCGGGACAGGGGGTAATGAGCAGTTCTTC. This sequence encodes CASSPLPGTGGNEQFF.

The CDR3 DNA reads TGCGCCAGCAGCCAAGATATCGGTGGCTCCTACGAGCAGTACTTC. It encodes CASSQDIGGSYEQYF. The genes are TRBV4-3 and TRBJ2-7; no firm D call. Germline-derived CDR1 and CDR2 are LGHNA and YSLEER. The CDR3 is 15 amino acids. Trimming removed 0 bases at V and 0 bases at J, with 9 bases between.

The V call is TRBV2, the J call TRBJ2-1, with 9 bases fitting TRBD2. The CDR3 length is 13 residues. CDR1 and CDR2 from the germline V gene are SNHLY and FYNNEI. The ends lost 8 bases at V and 5 bases at J; junction bases unmatched: 4. CDR3 loop: CASEREVNNEQFF. In DNA form, the CDR3 reads TGTGCCAGCGAGCGGGAGGTGAACAATGAGCAGTTCTTC. The variable domain in full, completed from reference TRBV2 and TRBJ2-1, reads EPEVTQTPSHQVTQMGQEVILRCVPISNHLYFYWYRQILGQKVEFLVSFYNNEISEKSEIFDDQFSVERPDGSNFTLKIRSTKLEDSAMYFCASEREVNNEQFFGPGTRLTVL.

The chain has TRBV6-5 and TRBJ1-2; D is uncertain. Germline assignment: CDR1 MNHEY and CDR2 SVGAGI. V lost 6 bases and J 4 bases, leaving 12 bases between the germline ends. The CDR3 extends over 13 amino acids. The DNA of the CDR3 is TGTGCCAGCAGCCCCCAGTGGACCTATGGCTACACCTTC. Amino acids: CASSPQWTYGYTF.

The chain combines TRBV9 with TRBJ2-2; TRBD2 agrees at 10 bases. Germline loops: CDR1 SGDLS, CDR2 YYNGEE. J lost 5 bases, V lost 0 bases, and 13 bases had no gene match. The length of the CDR3 is 19 residues. The CDR3 spells CASSVGSSGGSWGTGELFF. The CDR3 coding sequence is TGTGCCAGCAGCGTAGGAAGTAGCGGGGGGTCCTGGGGGACCGGGGAGCTGTTTTTT. Full variable domain (rest looked up from reference TRBV9 and TRBJ2-2): DSGVTQTPKHLITATGQRVTLRCSPRSGDLSVYWYQQSLDQGLQFLIQYYNGEERAKGNILERFSAQQFPDLHSELNLSSLELGDSALYFCASSVGSSGGSWGTGELFFGEGSRLTVL.

This clone was counted a single time. The V gene is TRBV15, the J gene TRBJ1-5; D gene ambiguous. The CDR3 is made up of 15 amino acids. V was pared by 1 base and J by 0 bases, with 7 bases between. Germline V gene sequence: CDR1 LNHNV, CDR2 YYDKDF (reference sequence). The DNA for the CDR3 is TGTGCCACCAGCAGAGGCCGGCCTAGCAATCAGCCCCAGCATTTT. It encodes CATSRGRPSNQPQHF.

This clone was counted between two and nine times. The V and J genes are TRBV6-5 and TRBJ2-3; 11 bases agree with TRBD2. The CDR3 extends over 15 amino acids. The junction had 7 bases not matched to a gene; V was cut back by 6 bases and J by 5 bases. The germline gives CDR1 MNHEY, CDR2 SVGAGI. The CDR3 DNA sequence: TGTGCCAGCAGACTAGCGGGAGCTCCCCTAGATACGCAGTATTTT. Translation gives CASRLAGAPLDTQYF.

The CDR3 loop reads CASSFPAGTALEGSGNTIYF. In nucleotides, the CDR3 is TGTGCCAGCAGCTTTCCTGCAGGGACAGCCCTTGAGGGCTCTGGAAACACCATATATTTT. This rearrangement joins TRBV7-6 to TRBJ1-3, with 7 bases that match TRBD1. Per germline, CDR1 SGHVS and CDR2 FNYEAQ. This CDR3 contains 20 residues. V lost 3 bases, J lost 0 bases, and 17 bases stayed unmatched.

This chain joins TRBV27 and TRBJ2-7; weak D call: TRBD1 (6 bases). Germline V gives CDR1 MNHEY, CDR2 SMNVEV (reference sequence). The CDR3 is 15 amino acids. V lost 8 bases and J 0 bases, leaving 17 bases between the germline ends. CDR3 sequence (DNA): TGTGCCAGCCCACAGGGCGTCTTAAGCTCCTACGAGCAGTACTTC. Translated: CASPQGVLSSYEQYF.

This chain uses TRBV6-5 with TRBJ2-7; 12 nucleotides agree with TRBD2. The germline CDR1 and CDR2 sequences are MNHEY and SVGAGI. The CDR3 is 15 amino acids. V was clipped by 4 bases and J by 6 bases; unmatched bases: 7. The CDR3 DNA is TGTGCCAGCAGTTTGACTAGCGGGAGCCCTGGCGAGCAGTACTTC. Translated: CASSLTSGSPGEQYF.

The V call is TRBV5-1, the J call TRBJ1-1, with TRBD1 matching 8 bases. Trimming took 0 bases from V and 5 from J; bases not matched to a gene: 9. This CDR3 is built from 16 residues. Germline CDR1 SGHRS, CDR2 YFSETQ. Written as DNA, the CDR3 is TGCGCCAGCAGCTTGGACGGGGCAGGGGGCACAACTGAAGCTTTCTTT. Amino acids: CASSLDGAGGTTEAFF.

This chain uses TRBV27 with TRBJ2-1, with TRBD2 as a possible D gene (6 bases). The V and J ends lost 0 bases and 4 bases respectively, with 7 bases between them. Germline lookup yields CDR1 MNHEY and CDR2 SMNVEV (reference sequence). This CDR3 has 14 residues. CDR3 bases: TGTGCCAGCAGTTTATCGGGACTGTACAATGAGCAGTTCTTC. As protein: CASSLSGLYNEQFF.

J is TRBJ2-5 and V is TRBV27, with D uncertain. Germline assignment: CDR1 MNHEY and CDR2 SMNVEV (reference sequence). Trimming cost V 1 base and J 5 bases, with 5 bases left between them. CDR3 length equals 12 residues. The CDR3 DNA follows: TGTGCCAGCAGTTTATTGGGGGAGACCCAGTACTTC. Protein product: CASSLLGETQYF.

The chain uses TRBV19 and TRBJ2-1, with D unresolved. The CDR3 consists of 15 residues. Germline V gives CDR1 LNHDA, CDR2 SQIVND (reference sequence). V lost 7 bases and J 6 bases, leaving 19 bases between the germline ends. The CDR3 here is CASTPRPVAVNEQFF. DNA of the CDR3: TGTGCCAGTACCCCCCGCCCAGTGGCTGTCAATGAGCAGTTCTTC.

The gene calls are TRBV2 and TRBJ1-2; TRBD1 aligns across 9 bases. The CDR3 is 15 amino acids. The germline V gene encodes CDR1 SNHLY and CDR2 FYNNEI. V trimming: 4 bases; J trimming: 6 bases; junction bases outside the gene matches: 9. The CDR3 nucleotides are TGTGCCAGCAGTGTTTATACAGGGGGCGGGAATGGCTACACCTTC. Translating it yields CASSVYTGGGNGYTF.

The rearrangement links TRBV15 to TRBJ2-5, with 9 bases that match TRBD1. The V segment lost 5 bases and the J segment 3 bases; nucleotides outside the gene matches: 4. Germline CDR1 and CDR2: LNHNV and YYDKDF (reference sequence). This CDR3 is 14 amino acids long. The CDR3 reads CATSHRDREETQYF. The CDR3 nucleotides are TGTGCCACCAGCCACCGGGACAGGGAAGAGACCCAGTACTTC.

This clone was seen once. The chain uses TRBV5-1 and TRBJ2-1, with 7 positions matching TRBD2. The CDR3 runs to 16 residues. After removal of 0 bases from V and 8 bases from J, the junction contained 11 bases not matched to a gene. CDR1 is SGHRS, CDR2 YFSETQ, per germline. The CDR3 DNA reads as TGCGCCAGCAGCTTGGCTCCGGGGAGGGTCGACGATGAGCAGTTCTTC. Translation gives CASSLAPGRVDDEQFF.

This chain links TRBV18 with TRBJ2-1, with a possible D match to TRBD2 (6 bases). Germline lookup yields CDR1 KGHSH and CDR2 LQKENI. The CDR3 has 14 residues. The V end was cut by 3 bases, the J end by 5 bases, with 11 bases between. The CDR3 sequence is CASSPRDGNNEQFF. The CDR3 DNA follows: TGTGCCAGCTCACCGCGGGACGGAAACAATGAGCAGTTCTTC. Variable domain in full (rest from reference TRBV18 and TRBJ2-1): NAGVMQNPRHLVRRRGQEARLRCSPMKGHSHVYWYRQLPEEGLKFMVYLQKENIIDESGMPKERFSAEFPKEGPSILRIQQVVRGDSAAYFCASSPRDGNNEQFFGPGTRLTVL.

The chain links TRBV7-9 to TRBJ1-1; TRBD1 agrees at 12 bases. The ends lost 2 bases at V and 2 bases at J; junction bases unmatched: 3. This CDR3 is built from 16 residues. Germline values: CDR1 SEHNR, CDR2 FQNEAQ (reference sequence). CDR3 bases: TGTGCCAGCAGCTTACCGGGGACAGGGGGCAACACTGAAGCTTTCTTT. Amino acid sequence: CASSLPGTGGNTEAFF.

The chain joins TRBV11-2 to TRBJ2-7; 9 bases align to TRBD2. The CDR3 has 14 residues. Germline CDR1 SGHAT, CDR2 FQNNGV. V shed 5 bases and J 4 bases; nucleotides not matched to a gene: 6. CDR3 DNA sequence: TGTGCCAGCAGCCTCGGGACTAGCATTTACGAGCAGTACTTC. It is translated as CASSLGTSIYEQYF. Looking up the rest from reference TRBV11-2 and TRBJ2-7 gives the full variable domain: EAGVAQSPRYKIIEKRQSVAFWCNPISGHATLYWYQQILGQGPKLLIQFQNNGVVDDSQLPKDRFSAERLKGVDSTLKIQPAKLEDSAVYLCASSLGTSIYEQYFGPGTRLTVT.

This chain connects TRBV6-5 to TRBJ2-1; the D call may be TRBD1 or TRBD2 (7 bases each). V was shortened by 8 bases and J by 4 bases, with 12 bases between the two germline ends. Germline V CDR1 and CDR2: MNHEY, SVGAGI. The CDR3 is made up of 13 amino acids. In nucleotides, the CDR3 is TGTGCCAGCCAGGGGGGGCAGTACAATGAGCAGTTCTTC. Its translation is CASQGGQYNEQFF.

The chain combines TRBV7-9 with TRBJ1-2, with 10 bases matching TRBD1. Germline trimming cut 5 bases from V and 6 bases from J; bases unmatched to any gene: 15. This CDR3 has 17 residues. In germline, CDR1 is SEHNR, CDR2 FQNEAQ (reference sequence). CDR3 sequence reads: CASSVRDRGIVGNGYTF. CDR3 nucleotides: TGTGCCAGCAGCGTCCGGGACAGGGGAATAGTCGGTAATGGCTACACCTTC.

This sequence joins TRBV15 and TRBJ2-5; a weak D match, TRBD2 (6 bases). Germline CDR1 is LNHNV and CDR2 is YYDKDF (reference sequence). V lost 5 bases to trimming and J lost 4 bases, with 26 bases between them. The CDR3 spans 18 residues. The DNA for the CDR3 is TGTGCCACCAGCGGAATAAACACAGCGGGTTGGTCGGTAGAGACCCAGTACTTC. Translation gives CATSGINTAGWSVETQYF.

This sequence joins TRBV6-6 and TRBJ1-5; D gene ambiguous. CDR1 and CDR2 (germline): MNHNY, SVGAGI (reference sequence). V gave up 2 bases and J gave up 4 bases, with 3 bases separating them. The CDR3 has 12 residues. The CDR3 is CASSYANQPQHF. CDR3 DNA sequence: TGTGCCAGCAGTTACGCAAATCAGCCCCAGCATTTT.

The chain employs TRBV4-3 and TRBJ1-4; 8 nucleotides align to TRBD1. This CDR3 spans 16 amino acids. In germline, CDR1 is LGHNA, CDR2 YSLEER. The trim removed 0 bases at V and 6 bases at J, leaving 6 bases unmatched. The CDR3, as DNA: TGCGCCAGCAGCCAAGATGGGGCAGGGGGCTATGAAAAACTGTTTTTT. It yields the protein CASSQDGAGGYEKLFF.

The chain uses TRBV5-1 and TRBJ2-7; D is perhaps TRBD2 (5 bases). The V gene lost 2 bases and the J gene lost 7 bases, with 13 bases spanning the gap. Germline CDR1 and CDR2: SGHRS and YFSETQ. This CDR3 comprises 13 residues. The CDR3: CASSLGGGREQYF. Here the CDR3 DNA reads TGCGCCAGCAGCTTAGGAGGTGGTCGGGAGCAGTACTTC. Variable domain in full (rest from reference TRBV5-1 and TRBJ2-7): KAGVTQTPRYLIKTRGQQVTLSCSPISGHRSVSWYQQTPGQGLQFLFEYFSETQRNKGNFPGRFSGRQFSNSRSEMNVSTLELGDSALYLCASSLGGGREQYFGPGTRLTVT.

The genes are TRBV5-1 and TRBJ2-1, with 11 bases identical to TRBD2. The germline V gene encodes CDR1 SGHRS and CDR2 YFSETQ. CDR3 length: 16 residues. The V gene end was trimmed by 1 base and the J gene end by 7 bases; junction bases not matched to a gene: 7. The DNA of the CDR3 is TGCGCCAGCAGCTTGAATAGCGGGGGGGCCCTGAATGAGCAGTTCTTC. Its translation: CASSLNSGGALNEQFF.

This chain joins TRBV7-9 and TRBJ2-5, with D possibly being TRBD2 (6 bases). CDR3 length: 14 amino acids. V was pared by 6 bases and J by 5 bases, with 16 bases between. From germline, CDR1 is SEHNR and CDR2 FQNEAQ (reference sequence). The DNA of the CDR3 is TGTGCCAGCAGTCCCCTGGGGGGTCGGGAGACCCAGTACTTC. Amino acid sequence: CASSPLGGRETQYF.

The table lists this clone with a count of one. This chain joins TRBV6-5 and TRBJ2-1, with TRBD2 as a possible D gene (6 bases). Germline V gene sequence: CDR1 MNHEY, CDR2 SVGAGI. CDR3 length: 14 residues. With 2 bases removed from V and 2 bases from J, the gap between germline ends came to 7 bases. The CDR3 DNA follows: TGTGCCAGCAGTTACCGGGAGACCTACAATGAGCAGTTCTTC. This gives the protein CASSYRETYNEQFF.

The V gene is TRBV27, the J gene TRBJ2-1; D might be TRBD1 or TRBD2, each matching 5 bases. The CDR3 covers 14 residues. Germline CDR1 reads MNHEY; CDR2 reads SMNVEV (reference sequence). V lost 1 base and J lost 7, with 11 bases in between. CDR3 nucleotide sequence: TGTGCCAGCAGTTTATGGCAGGGCGGGAATGAGCAGTTCTTC. This translates into CASSLWQGGNEQFF.